This TCR beta chain was profiled in a study of blood T cell repertoires in COVID-19. On the study more broadly: COVID-19 samples from acute and convalescent phases originated in the United States, Italy and Spain. Sample material is recorded as cDNA or gDNA derived from T cells, B-cell-depleted T cells, or PBMCs.

Authors' processing steps: Amplification of reference gene primers was used by the study to estimate nucleated cell counts. The table came from immunoSEQ multiplex PCR; TCRdb's copy has only in-frame clones and leaves some out. V and J calls and clone size follow that table, whereas D and trimming were derived from the DNA. The sample lists under 150,000 clones, about 87% occurring once. Looked up from germline, CDR1 is SGDLS and CDR2 is YYNGEE. The CDR3 extends over 15 amino acids. Trimming stripped 0 bases from V and 0 bases from J, with 6 bases between. This receptor was obtained from a human donor in a cohort sampled during active COVID-19. The V call is TRBV9, the J call TRBJ2-2; TRBD2 might be the D (6 bases). The material sequenced was peripheral blood. The CDR3 here is CASSVGGANTGELFF. The CDR3 DNA is TGTGCCAGCAGCGTAGGGGGGGCGAACACCGGGGAGCTGTTTTTT.